Listed here are 20 T cell receptor beta chains from one sample, sequenced in a study of PD-1 blockade in classical Hodgkin lymphoma. Documented time point: cycle 4 day 1 (C4D1), after five to seven weeks of nivolumab. Each patient relapsed following autologous stem cell transplantation, and prior brentuximab vedotin exposure differed. Measured with immunoSEQ multiplex PCR; TCRdb has only the in-frame clones, and not every one. The sample includes roughly 15,000 clones, around 80% of them seen just once. The specimen was peripheral blood mononuclear cells (PBMCs), collected before the fourth cycle of nivolumab. The receptor set was obtained from a human donor with classical Hodgkin lymphoma.

This clone is medium-sized. This chain uses TRBV29-1 with TRBJ1-1, with 8 bases that match TRBD1. The CDR3 extends over 15 amino acids. Germline CDR1 reads SQVTM; CDR2 reads ANQGSEA. Trimming took 1 base from V and 3 from J; bases not matched to a gene: 7. CDR3 sequence (DNA): TGCAGCGTTGAAGGGACAGGGATAGGGGACACTGAAGCTTTCTTT. This sequence encodes CSVEGTGIGDTEAFF.

The genes are TRBV7-6 and TRBJ2-2; TRBD2 matches at 9 bases. The germline V gene encodes CDR1 SGHVS and CDR2 FNYEAQ. The CDR3 is 16 amino acids. V lost 4 bases and J lost 9; bases outside the gene matches: 12. The CDR3 DNA follows: TGTGCCAGCAGCTCCGCGTTAGCGGGAGCCCCCCGGGAGCTGTTTTTT. This codes for CASSSALAGAPRELFF.

This chain joins TRBV5-5 and TRBJ1-1; tentatively, D is TRBD1 (5 bases). Per the germline V gene, CDR1 is SGHKS and CDR2 is YYEKEE (reference sequence). V was shortened by 2 bases and J by 4 bases, with 18 bases between the two germline ends. The CDR3 is 16 residues long. CDR3 in DNA: TGTGCCAGCAGCTTTAGTGTCGAGGGGAAGGGCACTGAAGCTTTCTTT. It is translated as CASSFSVEGKGTEAFF.

The chain carries TRBV7-9 and TRBJ2-5, with D perhaps assigned TRBD1 or TRBD2 (6 bases each). Trimming left V 5 bases short and J 0 bases short, with 22 bases between. The CDR3 covers 18 residues. Germline V lookup: CDR1 SEHNR, CDR2 FQNEAQ (reference sequence). As DNA, the CDR3 is TGTGCCAGCAGCCCCCCCCCGGGGGCAACTTCGTACCAAGAGACCCAGTACTTC. This sequence encodes CASSPPPGATSYQETQYF.

This chain links TRBV2 with TRBJ1-3, with TRBD1 matching over 8 bases. Germline CDR1 reads SNHLY; CDR2 reads FYNNEI. J lost 0 bases, V lost 6 bases, and 7 bases had no gene match. This CDR3 region has 16 residues. CDR3 loop: CASRWGQADSGNTIYF. The CDR3 nucleotides are TGTGCCAGCAGATGGGGACAGGCAGACTCTGGAAACACCATATATTTT.

The chain has TRBV18 and TRBJ1-1; D perhaps matches TRBD1 (5 bases). The CDR3 length is 14 residues. Germline V CDR1 and CDR2: KGHSH, LQKENI. With 5 bases removed from V and 5 bases from J, the gap between germline ends came to 15 bases. The CDR3 region has the DNA TGTGCCAGCTCAGCCGGGGCGGAGAGGACTGAAGCTTTCTTT. It specifies CASSAGAERTEAFF.

The rearrangement uses TRBV4-2 and TRBJ2-2; TRBD2 is a possible D gene (6 bases). Germline V gene lookup returns CDR1 LGHNA and CDR2 YNFKEQ. V lost 1 base to trimming and J lost 0 bases, with 12 bases between them. This CDR3 is 17 amino acids long. The CDR3 spells CASSQGSWEANTGELFF. CDR3 DNA: TGTGCCAGCAGCCAAGGATCGTGGGAGGCGAACACCGGGGAGCTGTTTTTT.

The V gene is TRBV7-3, the J gene TRBJ2-5, with 9 bases that match TRBD2. The V segment lost 3 bases and the J segment 1 base; nucleotides outside the gene matches: 3. Germline CDR1 SGHTA, CDR2 FQGTGA. The CDR3 is 15 amino acids. CDR3 nucleotides: TGTGCCAGCAGCTTCTTAGCGGGGGCCCAAGAGACCCAGTACTTC. Translation gives CASSFLAGAQETQYF.

CDR3 protein: CATAADSPFEQYF. The CDR3 DNA follows: TGTGCCACCGCGGCAGATTCCCCCTTCGAGCAGTACTTC. The rearrangement uses TRBV10-3 and TRBJ2-7, with D unresolved. V lost 10 bases to trimming and J lost 6 bases, with 19 bases between them. The germline CDR1 and CDR2 sequences are ENHRY and SYGVKD. This CDR3 has 13 residues.

This sequence joins TRBV6-4 and TRBJ2-1; 15 bases match TRBD2. This CDR3 has 15 residues. The J segment lost 6 bases and the V segment lost 4 bases, leaving 1 base of the junction unmatched. Per germline, CDR1 MRHNA and CDR2 SNTAGT. The CDR3 DNA reads as TGTGCCAGCAGTGGGACTAGCGGGGGGGCCAATGAGCAGTTCTTC. It yields the protein CASSGTSGGANEQFF.

This clone was recorded only once. This chain links TRBV28 with TRBJ2-3; the D is unclear. V was shortened by 3 bases and J by 1 base, with 8 bases between the two germline ends. The CDR3 length is 14 residues. CDR1 and CDR2 (germline): MDHEN, SYDVKM. The CDR3 DNA reads as TGTGCCAGCAGTTTTCGACGGGGCACAGATACGCAGTATTTT. It yields the protein CASSFRRGTDTQYF.

Notes on this clone: A far larger clone is one nucleotide away, so this likely arose from a read error. The rearrangement links TRBV1 to TRBJ1-2; TRBD1, the D gene given by the table, was not confirmed from the DNA. TRBV1 is noted as a pseudogene. The CDR3 spans 14 residues. CDR3 in DNA: TGCACCAGCAGCCAAACAGGGGGGGGTTATGGCTACACCTTC. The encoded protein is CTSSQTGGGYGYTF.

The gene calls are TRBV14 and TRBJ1-3; no firm D call. The CDR3 sequence is 11 residues long. The germline V and J ends were trimmed by 6 bases and 4 bases, with 4 bases remaining between them. From germline, CDR1 is SGHDN and CDR2 FVKESK. The CDR3 here is CASSLGNTIYF. In nucleotides, the CDR3 is TGTGCCAGCAGTTTAGGAAACACCATATATTTT.

The rearrangement joins TRBV28 to TRBJ1-6, with D maybe TRBD1 (6 bases). The ends were cut back, 3 bases at V and 10 bases at J, with 13 bases in the middle. This CDR3 comprises 14 residues. Looked up from germline, CDR1 is MDHEN and CDR2 is SYDVKM. The CDR3: CASSLRGGGSPLHF. The DNA for the CDR3 is TGTGCCAGCAGTTTGCGAGGGGGTGGCTCACCCCTCCACTTT.

This clone was detected once. The chain couples TRBV4-3 to TRBJ2-7; D gene unclear. Germline V CDR1 and CDR2: LGHNA, YSLEER. There are 15 residues in the CDR3. The V and J ends lost 2 bases and 1 base respectively, with 12 bases between them. CDR3 region: CASSQYPCRSYEQYF. CDR3 DNA sequence: TGCGCCAGCAGCCAATATCCCTGCCGTTCCTACGAGCAGTACTTC.

There are a few counts of this clone. This may come from a read error, since a much larger clone is one base off. Different DNA sequences within this sample yield the same CDR3. CDR3 protein: CASSEGGGNQPQHF. CDR3 in DNA: TGTGCCAGCAGTGAAGGAGGGGGCAATCAGCCCCAACATTTT. The chain is built from TRBV6-1 and TRBJ1-5; 7 nucleotides agree with TRBD1. CDR3 length: 14 residues. Germline assignment: CDR1 MNHNS and CDR2 SASEGT.

The J gene is TRBJ2-1, the V gene TRBV6-6, with a weak D call TRBD2 (6 bases). Trimming pared 2 bases from V and 16 bases from J, leaving 24 bases between. This CDR3 contains 15 residues. CDR1 is MNHNY, CDR2 SVGAGI, per germline (reference sequence). CDR3 DNA: TGTGCCAGCAGTTACGGTTGGAATTCGGGAGAGGCTTTCTTCTTC. It yields the protein CASSYGWNSGEAFFF.

This chain uses TRBV19 with TRBJ2-7, with D hard to call. The CDR3 covers 11 residues. In germline, CDR1 is LNHDA, CDR2 SQIVND (reference sequence). V lost 4 bases, J lost 2 bases, and 3 bases lay in between. CDR3 loop: CASSSPYEQYF. Here the CDR3 DNA reads TGTGCCAGTAGTAGTCCCTACGAGCAGTACTTC.

This chain uses TRBV27 with TRBJ2-3; 10 positions match TRBD1. Looked up from germline, CDR1 is MNHEY and CDR2 is SMNVEV (reference sequence). CDR3 size: 15 residues. Trimming took 6 bases from V and 3 from J; bases not matched to a gene: 6. This chain's CDR3 is CASSNRDRGTDTQYF. Written as DNA, the CDR3 is TGTGCCAGCAGCAACCGGGACAGGGGAACAGATACGCAGTATTTT.

V and J are TRBV6-5 and TRBJ1-5; D might be TRBD1 (6 bases). Germline loops: CDR1 MNHEY, CDR2 SVGAGI. CDR3 length equals 14 residues. V was clipped by 6 bases and J by 3 bases, with 12 bases between them. DNA of the CDR3: TGTGCCAGCAGCAGGACAGCCTTCAATCAGCCCCAGCATTTT. Its protein is CASSRTAFNQPQHF.